The entry below describes one T cell receptor beta chain. The V gene's germline CDR1 is LGHDT and CDR2 YNNKEL (reference sequence). The CDR3 consists of 14 residues. The ends lost 4 bases at V and 8 bases at J; junction bases unmatched: 9. This entry is derived from a study of blood T cell repertoires in COVID-19. In the study overall: Acute and convalescent COVID-19 specimens originated in the United States, Italy and Spain. From T cells, B-cell-depleted T cells, or PBMCs came the material, which was cDNA or gDNA.

The table came from immunoSEQ multiplex PCR; TCRdb's copy has only in-frame clones and leaves some out. In the table there are about 150,000 clones, approximately 78% of which are singletons. The sample comprised peripheral blood. V and J are TRBV3-1 (or the pseudogene TRBV3-2) and TRBJ1-2; 8 nucleotides agree with TRBD1. This TCR was recovered from a human donor with acute or convalescent COVID-19. The donor label of this sample is uncertain. The CDR3 reads CASSPGQASAGYTF. CDR3 nucleotide sequence: TGTGCCAGCAGCCCGGGACAGGCCTCTGCCGGCTACACCTTC.